This T cell receptor beta chain was sequenced for a study of blood T cell repertoires in COVID-19 (dated by TCRdb to the early 2020s). Some background on the complete study: Samples from collaborators originated in the United States, Italy and Spain and spanned both the acute and convalescent phases of COVID-19. Where available, HLA class I and class II types were obtained from metadata supplied by the sample provider rather than from assay-based typing. The sample metadata nearly always contained a de-identified subject ID, COVID-19 status, age in years and sex. A freely available public database, intended as a resource for researchers studying the immune response to SARS-CoV-2, is where the repertoires were released. The material from the prospective study consisted of cDNA or gDNA derived from T cells, B-cell-depleted T cells, or PBMCs. The samples were drawn from the first 160 participants of the ongoing ImmuneRACE study and from under 1,500 subjects provided by 6 global collaborators. The dataset comprised deeply sampled blood TCRbeta repertoires from subjects exposed to, actively infected with, or recovered from COVID-19. Beyond this particular receptor, the publication reports: The quantity of clinical and demographic metadata differed by source and by participant and was supplied without curation.

In Seattle, one collaborating source enrolled patients while the infection was active and tracked those patients longitudinally over the course of disease. The collaborating institutions used their own protocols to collect whole blood in K2EDTA tubes. For TCRbeta analysis, collaborator samples were shipped as frozen whole blood, as isolated PBMCs, or as DNA extracted from either sample type. Looking up the germline V gene yields CDR1 SNHLY and CDR2 FYNNEI. The CDR3 measures 14 amino acids from cysteine to phenylalanine. This entry keeps only the CDR3 DNA: 42 bases, framed from base 1. Trimming costs V 2 bases and J 4 bases, and their ends lie 9 bases apart. Comment on this clone: Its antigen is not yet known. No much larger clone exists at a distance of one base, and base qualities are not known.

TCRbeta CDR3 regions were amplified from genomic DNA using the immunoSEQ Assay, a bias-controlled multiplex PCR. The authors' analysis ran thus. Within the assay, amplification of reference gene primers was used to estimate how many nucleated cells each sample contained. To quantify the absolute abundance of each unique TCRbeta CDR3 rearrangement, sequence reads were collapsed and filtered. For each sample, productive Simpson clonality was calculated as the square root of Simpson's diversity index over productive rearrangements. The table comes from immuneACCESS by way of TCRdb, which keeps in-frame sequences with V and J called. Part of the clones is missing from these tables; in studies checked, under half for an unresolved V gene and the rest for unknown reasons. V, J and clone size derive from that table, while D and trimming were established from the DNA sequence. For this sample the table gives 150,000 to 200,000 clones, of which approximately 86% were detected only once. The top ten clones comprise approximately 0.99% of the sample.

The clonotype was recovered from a man aged 55 to 70 with COVID-19, enrolled during active disease. Rearrangement joined TRBV2 to TRBJ1-3; the D gene is possibly TRBD1, with 5 bases matching. The sample was peripheral blood. The CDR3 protein: CASSERQRGNTIYF. The nucleotides are TGTGCCAGCAGTGAAAGACAGAGGGGAAACACCATATATTTT. The full variable domain, completed from the reference TRBV2 and TRBJ1-3 proteins outside the CDR3, reads EPEVTQTPSHQVTQMGQEVILRCVPISNHLYFYWYRQILGQKVEFLVSFYNNEISEKSEIFDDQFSVERPDGSNFTLKIRSTKLEDSAMYFCASSERQRGNTIYFGEGSWLTVV.